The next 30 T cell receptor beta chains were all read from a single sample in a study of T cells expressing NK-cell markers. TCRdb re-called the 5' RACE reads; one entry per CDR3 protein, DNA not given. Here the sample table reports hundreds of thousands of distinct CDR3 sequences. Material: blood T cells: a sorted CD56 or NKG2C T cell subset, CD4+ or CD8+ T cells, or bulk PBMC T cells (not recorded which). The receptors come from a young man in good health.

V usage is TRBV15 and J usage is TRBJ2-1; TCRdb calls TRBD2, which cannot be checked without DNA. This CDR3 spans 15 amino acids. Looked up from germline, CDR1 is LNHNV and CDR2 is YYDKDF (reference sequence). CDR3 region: CATSREGGGKNEQFF.

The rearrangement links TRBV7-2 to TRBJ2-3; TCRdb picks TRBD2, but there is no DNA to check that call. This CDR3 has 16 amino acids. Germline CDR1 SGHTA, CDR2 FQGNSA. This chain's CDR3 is CASSLGSSGNTDTQYF.

The CDR3 sequence: CASSLRPDYTQYF. V and J are TRBV27 and TRBJ2-3. Per germline, CDR1 MNHEY and CDR2 SMNVEV (reference sequence). The length of the CDR3 is 13 residues.

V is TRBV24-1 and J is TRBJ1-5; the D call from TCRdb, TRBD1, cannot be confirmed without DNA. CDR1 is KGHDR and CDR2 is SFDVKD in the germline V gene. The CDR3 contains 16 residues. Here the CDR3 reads CATSDPRWQGRQPQHF.

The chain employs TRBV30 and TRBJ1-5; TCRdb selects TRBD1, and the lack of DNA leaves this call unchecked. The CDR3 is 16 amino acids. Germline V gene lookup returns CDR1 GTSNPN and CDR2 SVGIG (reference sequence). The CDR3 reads CAWSTPGLYSNQPQHF. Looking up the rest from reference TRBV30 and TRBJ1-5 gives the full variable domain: SQTIHQWPATLVQPVGSPLSLECTVEGTSNPNLYWYRQAAGRGLQLLFYSVGIGQISSEVPQNLSASRPQDRQFILSSKKLLLSDSGFYLCAWSTPGLYSNQPQHFGDGTRLSIL.

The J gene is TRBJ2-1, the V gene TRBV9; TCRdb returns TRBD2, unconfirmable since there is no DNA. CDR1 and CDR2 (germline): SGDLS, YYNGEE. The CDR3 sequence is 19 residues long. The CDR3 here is CASSDEVGTSESSYNEQFF.

The chain's CDR3 is CASSPRGGRATMSGELFF. The rearrangement links TRBV12-3 or TRBV12-4 to TRBJ2-2; there is no DNA to check the TCRdb D call of TRBD2. The CDR3 sequence is 18 residues long.

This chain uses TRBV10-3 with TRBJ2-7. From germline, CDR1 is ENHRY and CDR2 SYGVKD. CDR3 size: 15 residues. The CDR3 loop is CAISESKASYYEQYF.

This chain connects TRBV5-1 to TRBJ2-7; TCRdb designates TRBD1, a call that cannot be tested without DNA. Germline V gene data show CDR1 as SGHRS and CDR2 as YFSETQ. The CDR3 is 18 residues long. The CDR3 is CASSLVSGKGTHPYEQYF.

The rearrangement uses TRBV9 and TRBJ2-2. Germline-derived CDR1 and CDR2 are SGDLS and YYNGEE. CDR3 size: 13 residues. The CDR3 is CASSPSQVGELFF.

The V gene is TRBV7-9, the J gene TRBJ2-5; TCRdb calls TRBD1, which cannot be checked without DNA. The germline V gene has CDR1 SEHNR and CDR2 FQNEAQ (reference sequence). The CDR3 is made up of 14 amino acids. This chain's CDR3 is CASSSRGVWETQYF. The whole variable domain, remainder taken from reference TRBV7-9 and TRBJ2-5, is DTGVSQNPRHKITKRGQNVTFRCDPISEHNRLYWYRQTLGQGPEFLTYFQNEAQLEKSRLLSDRFSAERPKGSFSTLEIQRTEQGDSAMYLCASSSRGVWETQYFGPGTRLLVL.

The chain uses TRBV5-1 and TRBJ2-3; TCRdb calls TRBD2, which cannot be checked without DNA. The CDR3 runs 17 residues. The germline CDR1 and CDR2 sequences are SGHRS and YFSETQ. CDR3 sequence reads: CASSLEKAGGSTDTQYF.

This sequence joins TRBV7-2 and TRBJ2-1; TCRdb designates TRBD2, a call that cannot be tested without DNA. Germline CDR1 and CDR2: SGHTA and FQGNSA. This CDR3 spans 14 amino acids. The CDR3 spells CASSESGNYNEQFF.

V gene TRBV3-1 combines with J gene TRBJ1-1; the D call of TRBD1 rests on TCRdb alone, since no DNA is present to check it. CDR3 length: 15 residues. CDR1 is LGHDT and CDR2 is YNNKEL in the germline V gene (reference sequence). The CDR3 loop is CASSPTGTSNTEAFF.

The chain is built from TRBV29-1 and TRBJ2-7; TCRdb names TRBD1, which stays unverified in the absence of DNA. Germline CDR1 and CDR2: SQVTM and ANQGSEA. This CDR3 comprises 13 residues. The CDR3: CSVGGSGFYEQYF.

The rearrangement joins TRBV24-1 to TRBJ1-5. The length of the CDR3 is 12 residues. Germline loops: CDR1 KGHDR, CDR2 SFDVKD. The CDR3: CATSGVNQPQHF.

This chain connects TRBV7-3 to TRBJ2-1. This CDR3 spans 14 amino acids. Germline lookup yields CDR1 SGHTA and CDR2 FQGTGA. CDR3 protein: CASSLSGGNNEQFF.

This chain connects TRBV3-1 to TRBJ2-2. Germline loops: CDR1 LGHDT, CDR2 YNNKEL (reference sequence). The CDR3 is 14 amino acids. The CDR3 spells CASSQDGGPGELFF.

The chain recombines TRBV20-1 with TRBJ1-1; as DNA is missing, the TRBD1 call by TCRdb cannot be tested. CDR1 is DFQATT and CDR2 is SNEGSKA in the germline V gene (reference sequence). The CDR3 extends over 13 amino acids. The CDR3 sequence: CSETGQGTTEAFF.

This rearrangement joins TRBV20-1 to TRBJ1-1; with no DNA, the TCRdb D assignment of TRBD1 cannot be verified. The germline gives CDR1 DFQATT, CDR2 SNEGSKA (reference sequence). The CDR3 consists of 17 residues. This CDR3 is CSAQLGTGGAVNTEAFF.

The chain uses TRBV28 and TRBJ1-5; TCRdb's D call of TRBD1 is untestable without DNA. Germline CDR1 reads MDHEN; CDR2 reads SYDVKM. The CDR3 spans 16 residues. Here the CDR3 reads CASSFAGTALNQPQHF.

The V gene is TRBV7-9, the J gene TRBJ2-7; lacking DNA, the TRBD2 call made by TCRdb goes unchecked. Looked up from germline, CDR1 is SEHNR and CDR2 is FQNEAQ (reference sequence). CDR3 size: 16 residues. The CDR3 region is CASSLVSGRSGGEQYF.

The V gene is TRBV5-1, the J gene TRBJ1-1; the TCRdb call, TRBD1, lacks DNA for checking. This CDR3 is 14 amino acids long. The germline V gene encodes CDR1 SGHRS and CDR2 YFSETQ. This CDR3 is CASRAAMDRGAAFF.

The CDR3 spells CSAASGTRYNEQFF. The J gene is TRBJ2-1, the V gene TRBV29-1; there is no DNA to check the TCRdb D call of TRBD2. The CDR3 length is 14 residues. Germline V gene data show CDR1 as SQVTM and CDR2 as ANQGSEA.

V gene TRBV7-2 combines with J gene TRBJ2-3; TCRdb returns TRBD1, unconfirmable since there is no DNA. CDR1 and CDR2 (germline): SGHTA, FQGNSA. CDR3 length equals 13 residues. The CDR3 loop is CASSLTGGRTQYF.

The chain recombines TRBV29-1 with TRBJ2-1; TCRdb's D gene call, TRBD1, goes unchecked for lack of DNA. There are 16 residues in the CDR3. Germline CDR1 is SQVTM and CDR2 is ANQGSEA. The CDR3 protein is CSVGALGGTSYNEQFF.

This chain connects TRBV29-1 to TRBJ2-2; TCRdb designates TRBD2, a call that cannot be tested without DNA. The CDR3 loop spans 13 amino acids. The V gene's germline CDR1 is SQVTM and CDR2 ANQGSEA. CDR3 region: CSAIAGGVGELFF.

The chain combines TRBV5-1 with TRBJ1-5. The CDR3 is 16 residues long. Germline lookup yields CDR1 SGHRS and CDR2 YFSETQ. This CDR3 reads CASSWNEGYSNQPQHF.

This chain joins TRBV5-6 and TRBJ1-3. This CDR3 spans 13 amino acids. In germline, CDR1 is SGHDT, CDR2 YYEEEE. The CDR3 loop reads CASTPRSGNTIYF.

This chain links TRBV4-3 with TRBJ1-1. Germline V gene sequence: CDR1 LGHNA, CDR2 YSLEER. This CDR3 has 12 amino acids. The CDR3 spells CASSRMGGVAFF.